This T cell receptor beta chain was identified during a study of blood T cells in healthy people across ages. Overall study findings and caveats: With unsorted PBMCs, a conclusive comparison of naive versus antigen-experienced cells was not possible. It was not known whether donors were CMV positive (a possible confounder of expanded clonotype changes).

Then a second PCR, running about 6 to 12 cycles, was carried out with a sample-barcoded 5' primer and a J-beta primer mix. Every molecule of cDNA carried a tag from a template-switch adaptor with 12 random nucleotides. There were at least 3 million CDR3-containing paired-end reads obtained from each sample. TCRdb called the 5' RACE reads again in MiXCR, with one record for every CDR3 protein. This repertoire shows fewer than 2,000,000 distinct CDR3 sequences, approximately 39% found once; its top ten account for 20% to 25%. In the case of this clonotype: The antigen remains undetermined.

Germline CDR1 and CDR2: DFQATT and SNEGSKA (reference sequence). Trimming took 2 bases from V and 1 from J; bases not matched to a gene: 5. The CDR3 consists of 15 residues. This clonotype was obtained from a human donor in good health. The sample was blood. The chain joins TRBV20-1 to TRBJ1-1; TRBD1 agrees at 9 bases. Here the CDR3 DNA reads TGCAGTGCTAGATCGACGGGACAGGGGAACACTGAAGCTTTCTTT. Translated, it gives CSARSTGQGNTEAFF.